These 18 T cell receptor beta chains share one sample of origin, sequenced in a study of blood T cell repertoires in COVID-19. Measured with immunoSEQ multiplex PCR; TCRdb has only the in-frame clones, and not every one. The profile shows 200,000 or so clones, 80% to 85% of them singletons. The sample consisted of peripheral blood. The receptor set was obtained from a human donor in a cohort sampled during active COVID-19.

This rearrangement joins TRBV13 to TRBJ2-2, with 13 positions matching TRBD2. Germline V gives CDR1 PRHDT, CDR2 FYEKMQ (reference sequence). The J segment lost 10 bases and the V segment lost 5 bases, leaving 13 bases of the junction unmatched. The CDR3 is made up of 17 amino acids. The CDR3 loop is CASSPDPRTSGSTELFF. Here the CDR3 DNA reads TGTGCCAGCAGCCCCGACCCCCGGACTAGCGGGAGTACGGAGCTGTTTTTT.

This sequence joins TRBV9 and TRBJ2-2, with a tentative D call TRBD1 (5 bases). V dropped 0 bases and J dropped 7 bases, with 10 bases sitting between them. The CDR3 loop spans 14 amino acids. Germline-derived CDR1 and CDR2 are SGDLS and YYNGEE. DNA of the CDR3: TGTGCCAGCAGCGTAGGAAGGGGAATCGGGGAGCTGTTTTTT. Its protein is CASSVGRGIGELFF.

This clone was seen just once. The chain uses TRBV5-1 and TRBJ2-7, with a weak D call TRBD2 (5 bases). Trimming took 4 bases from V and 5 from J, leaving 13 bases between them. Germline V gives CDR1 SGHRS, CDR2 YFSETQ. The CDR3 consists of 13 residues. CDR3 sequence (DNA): TGCGCCAGCAGCCCCCCGGCCGGGAACGAGCAGTACTTC. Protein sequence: CASSPPAGNEQYF.

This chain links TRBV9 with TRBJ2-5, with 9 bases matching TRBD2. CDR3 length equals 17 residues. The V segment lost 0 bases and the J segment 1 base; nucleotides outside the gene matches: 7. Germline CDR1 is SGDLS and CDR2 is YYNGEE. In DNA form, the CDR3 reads TGTGCCAGCAGCGTAGCTGAGGCGGGAGGGATCCAAGAGACCCAGTACTTC. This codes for CASSVAEAGGIQETQYF.

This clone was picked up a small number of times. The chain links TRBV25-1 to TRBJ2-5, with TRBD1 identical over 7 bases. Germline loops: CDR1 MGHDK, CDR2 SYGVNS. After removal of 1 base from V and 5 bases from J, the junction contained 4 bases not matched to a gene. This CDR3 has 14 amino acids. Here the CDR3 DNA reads TGTGCCAGCAGTGAATCTGCCAGGGGGGAGACCCAGTACTTC. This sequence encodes CASSESARGETQYF.

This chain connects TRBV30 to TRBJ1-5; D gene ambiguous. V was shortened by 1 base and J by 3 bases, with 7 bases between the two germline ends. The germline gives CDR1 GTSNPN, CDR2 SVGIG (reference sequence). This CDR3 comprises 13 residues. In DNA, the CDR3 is TGTGCCTGGAGTGGACACTTCAATCAGCCCCAGCATTTT. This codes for CAWSGHFNQPQHF.

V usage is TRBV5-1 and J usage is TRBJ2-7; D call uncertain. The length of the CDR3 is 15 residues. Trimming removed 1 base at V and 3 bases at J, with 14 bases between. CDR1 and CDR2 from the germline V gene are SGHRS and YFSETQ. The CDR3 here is CASSLPKGVGYEQYF. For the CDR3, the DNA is TGCGCCAGCAGCTTGCCTAAAGGAGTAGGCTACGAGCAGTACTTC. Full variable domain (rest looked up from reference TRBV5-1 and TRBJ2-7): KAGVTQTPRYLIKTRGQQVTLSCSPISGHRSVSWYQQTPGQGLQFLFEYFSETQRNKGNFPGRFSGRQFSNSRSEMNVSTLELGDSALYLCASSLPKGVGYEQYFGPGTRLTVT.

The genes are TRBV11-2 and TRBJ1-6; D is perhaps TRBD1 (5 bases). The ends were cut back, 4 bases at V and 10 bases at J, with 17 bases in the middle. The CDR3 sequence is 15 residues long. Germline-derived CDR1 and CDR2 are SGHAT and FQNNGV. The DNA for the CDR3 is TGTGCCAGCAGCTCGATGAACCGATACAGGTCACCCCTCCACTTT. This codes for CASSSMNRYRSPLHF.

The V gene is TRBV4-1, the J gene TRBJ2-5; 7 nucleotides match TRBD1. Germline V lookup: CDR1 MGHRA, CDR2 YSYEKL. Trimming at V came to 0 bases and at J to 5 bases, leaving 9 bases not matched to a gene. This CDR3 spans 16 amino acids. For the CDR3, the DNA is TGCGCCAGCAGCCAAGATTGGAACAGGGGCGATGAGACCCAGTACTTC. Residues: CASSQDWNRGDETQYF.

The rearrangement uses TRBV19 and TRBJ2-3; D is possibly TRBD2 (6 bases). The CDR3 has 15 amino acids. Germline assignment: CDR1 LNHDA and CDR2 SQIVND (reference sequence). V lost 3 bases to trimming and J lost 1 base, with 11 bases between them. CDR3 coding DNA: TGTGCCAGTAGTATCGGGGGACTCGGCACAGATACGCAGTATTTT. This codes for CASSIGGLGTDTQYF.

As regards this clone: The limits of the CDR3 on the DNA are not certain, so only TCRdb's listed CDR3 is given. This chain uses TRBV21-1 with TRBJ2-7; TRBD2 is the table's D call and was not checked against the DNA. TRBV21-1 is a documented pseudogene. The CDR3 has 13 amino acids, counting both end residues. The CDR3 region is CASSYACRYEQYF.

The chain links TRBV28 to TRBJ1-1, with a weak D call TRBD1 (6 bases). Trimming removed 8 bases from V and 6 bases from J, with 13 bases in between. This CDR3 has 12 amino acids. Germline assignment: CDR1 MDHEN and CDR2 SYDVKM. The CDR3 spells CASVFPGAEAFF. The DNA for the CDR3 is TGTGCCAGCGTTTTTCCAGGGGCTGAAGCTTTCTTT.

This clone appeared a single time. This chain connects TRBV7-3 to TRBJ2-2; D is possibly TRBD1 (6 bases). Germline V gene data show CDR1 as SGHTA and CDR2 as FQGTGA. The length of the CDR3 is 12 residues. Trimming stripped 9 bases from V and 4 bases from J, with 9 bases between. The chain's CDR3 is CASRTATGELFF. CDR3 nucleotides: TGTGCCAGTAGGACAGCCACCGGGGAGCTGTTTTTT.

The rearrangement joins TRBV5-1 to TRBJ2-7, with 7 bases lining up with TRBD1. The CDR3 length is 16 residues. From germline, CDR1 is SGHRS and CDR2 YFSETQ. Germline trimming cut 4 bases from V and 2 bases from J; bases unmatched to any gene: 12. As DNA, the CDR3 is TGCGCCAGCAGCGGGGGACAGAGAATAACACCCTACGAGCAGTACTTC. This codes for CASSGGQRITPYEQYF.

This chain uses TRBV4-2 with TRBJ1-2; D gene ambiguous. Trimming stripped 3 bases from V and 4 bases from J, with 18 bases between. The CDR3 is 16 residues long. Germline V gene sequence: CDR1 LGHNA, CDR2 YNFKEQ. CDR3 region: CASSQPPGEQLYGYTF. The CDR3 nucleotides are TGTGCCAGCAGCCAGCCGCCCGGCGAACAGCTCTATGGCTACACCTTC.

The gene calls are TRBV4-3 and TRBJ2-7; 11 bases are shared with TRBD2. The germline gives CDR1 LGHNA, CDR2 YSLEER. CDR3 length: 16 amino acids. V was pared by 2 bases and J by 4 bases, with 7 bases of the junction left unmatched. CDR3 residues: CASSQIVAGGGYEQYF. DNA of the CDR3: TGCGCCAGCAGCCAAATCGTAGCGGGAGGGGGGTACGAGCAGTACTTC.

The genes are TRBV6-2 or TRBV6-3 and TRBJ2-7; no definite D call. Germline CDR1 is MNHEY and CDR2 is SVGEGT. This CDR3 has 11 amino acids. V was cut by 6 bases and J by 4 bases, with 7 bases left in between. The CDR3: CASSNRYEQYF. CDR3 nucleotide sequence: TGTGCCAGCAGCAACAGATACGAGCAGTACTTC.

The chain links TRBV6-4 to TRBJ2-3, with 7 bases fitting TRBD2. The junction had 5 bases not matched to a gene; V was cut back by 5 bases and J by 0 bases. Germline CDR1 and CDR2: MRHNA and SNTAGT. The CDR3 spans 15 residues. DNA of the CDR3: TGTGCCAGCAGTAGAGGGACTACTAGCACAGATACGCAGTATTTT. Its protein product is CASSRGTTSTDTQYF.